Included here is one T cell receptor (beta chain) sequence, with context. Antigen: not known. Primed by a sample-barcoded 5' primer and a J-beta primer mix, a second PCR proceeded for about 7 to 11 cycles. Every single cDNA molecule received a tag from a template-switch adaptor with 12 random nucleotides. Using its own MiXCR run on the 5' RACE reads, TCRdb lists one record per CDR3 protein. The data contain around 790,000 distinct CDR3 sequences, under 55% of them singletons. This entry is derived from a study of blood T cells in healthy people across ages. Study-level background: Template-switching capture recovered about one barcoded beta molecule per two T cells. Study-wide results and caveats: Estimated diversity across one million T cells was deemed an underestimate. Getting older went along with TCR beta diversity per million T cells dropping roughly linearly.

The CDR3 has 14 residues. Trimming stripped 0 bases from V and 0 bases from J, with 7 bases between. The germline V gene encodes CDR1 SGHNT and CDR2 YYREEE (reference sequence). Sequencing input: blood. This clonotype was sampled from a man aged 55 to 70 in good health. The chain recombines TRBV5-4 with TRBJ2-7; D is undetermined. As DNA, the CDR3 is TGTGCCAGCAGCTTGGACGCGAGCTCCTACGAGCAGTACTTC. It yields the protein CASSLDASSYEQYF.